Shown below are 4 T cell receptor beta chains from a single sample sequenced in a study of T cells in Graves' hyperthyroidism and ophthalmopathy. Regions amplified from RNA transcripts were the TCR beta CDR3 regions. During a first-round RT-PCR of the TCR CDR3, the HTBI primer set was used. MiXCR, applied by TCRdb to the multiplex PCR reads, yields one record per CDR3 protein. The profile covers a few hundred thousand distinct CDR3 sequences, with 15% to 20% appearing a single time and 3% to 4% taken by the ten largest. Sequenced sample: blood. These receptors were taken from a woman between 18 and 29 years old with Graves' hyperthyroidism.

V gene TRBV24-1 combines with J gene TRBJ1-1, with D possibly being TRBD1 (6 bases). Germline values: CDR1 KGHDR, CDR2 SFDVKD. V was trimmed by 8 bases and J by 5 bases, leaving 14 bases between them. The CDR3 extends over 13 amino acids. The CDR3 region has the DNA TGTGCCACCAACTTACAGGGCAATACTGAAGCTTTCTTT. Protein product: CATNLQGNTEAFF.

This clonotype has a count of ten or more. The chain links TRBV11-2 to TRBJ1-1; D is ambiguous. The germline V gene encodes CDR1 SGHAT and CDR2 FQNNGV. Trimming took off 8 bases at V and 0 bases at J, with 10 bases between the two ends. The CDR3 contains 13 residues. The CDR3 loop is CASRTFMNTEAFF. The CDR3 nucleotides are TGTGCCAGCCGCACGTTCATGAACACTGAAGCTTTCTTT.

There are many counts of this clonotype. This chain joins TRBV20-1 and TRBJ1-2; TRBD1 agrees at 9 bases. This CDR3 has 14 residues. Germline CDR1 reads DFQATT; CDR2 reads SNEGSKA (reference sequence). V lost 5 bases, J lost 5 bases, and 9 bases stayed unmatched. The CDR3 here is CSAPRDRVGYGYTF. CDR3 bases: TGCAGTGCTCCTCGGGACAGGGTTGGATATGGCTACACCTTC.

This clonotype showed up just a few times. With a much larger clone just one base away, this may be a read error. The chain links TRBV7-3 to TRBJ2-5; D perhaps matches TRBD1 (5 bases). The germline V gene has CDR1 SGHTA and CDR2 FQGTGA. The CDR3 extends over 14 amino acids. The CDR3 here is CASSLMGPGETKYF. CDR3 DNA sequence: TGTGCCAGCAGCTTAATGGGGCCTGGCGAGACCAAGTACTTC.